These 26 T cell receptor beta chains share one sample of origin, sequenced in a study of blood T cell repertoires in COVID-19. Using immunoSEQ multiplex PCR, the repertoire was profiled, and TCRdb retains in-frame clones only, with some absent. The data hold around 190,000 clones, with roughly 84% observed a single time. The sequenced sample consisted of peripheral blood. All receptors derive from a human donor in a cohort sampled during active COVID-19.

The chain recombines TRBV3-1 (or the pseudogene TRBV3-2) with TRBJ2-6, with D perhaps TRBD2 (6 bases). CDR1 is LGHDT, CDR2 YNNKEL, per germline (reference sequence). This CDR3 region has 16 residues. Trimming left V 1 base short and J 3 bases short, with 10 bases between. The CDR3 region has the DNA TGTGCCAGCAGCCAAGCTGGGGGGTTTGGGGCCAACGTCCTGACTTTC. Translation gives CASSQAGGFGANVLTF.

V usage is TRBV7-3 and J usage is TRBJ1-1; possible D gene TRBD1, 6 bases. V lost 4 bases, J lost 4 bases, and 13 bases lay in between. Germline values: CDR1 SGHTA, CDR2 FQGTGA. There are 14 residues in the CDR3. CDR3 sequence (DNA): TGTGCCAGCAGCTCGGACAGAGGGTCCACTGAAGCTTTCTTT. Its translation: CASSSDRGSTEAFF. Together with reference TRBV7-3 and TRBJ1-1, the CDR3 gives the full variable domain: GAGVSQTPSNKVTEKGKYVELRCDPISGHTALYWYRQSLGQGPEFLIYFQGTGAADDSGLPNDRFFAVRPEGSVSTLKIQRTERGDSAVYLCASSSDRGSTEAFFGQGTRLTVV.

The table lists this clone with a few counts. Within the sample, other DNA sequences also encode this same CDR3. The V gene is TRBV7-3, the J gene TRBJ2-7; D possibly corresponds to TRBD1 (5 bases). Germline values: CDR1 SGHTA, CDR2 FQGTGA. V shed 2 bases and J shed 3 bases, with 8 bases lying between them. The CDR3 has 13 residues. The CDR3, as DNA: TGTGCCAGCAGCTTAGGTACAGGCTACGAGCAGTACTTC. This codes for CASSLGTGYEQYF.

This clone was seen once. The chain is built from TRBV28 and TRBJ2-7; TRBD2 aligns across 11 bases. Trimming at V came to 7 bases and at J to 0 bases, leaving 8 bases not matched to a gene. The CDR3 length is 16 residues. CDR1 is MDHEN and CDR2 is SYDVKM in the germline V gene. The CDR3 loop reads CASNPGLAANSYEQYF. The DNA for the CDR3 is TGTGCCAGCAATCCGGGACTAGCGGCAAACTCCTACGAGCAGTACTTC.

The rearrangement uses TRBV6-5 and TRBJ2-3, with 7 bases lining up with TRBD2. The V gene end was trimmed by 7 bases and the J gene end by 6 bases; junction bases not matched to a gene: 10. This CDR3 is built from 14 residues. Germline CDR1 and CDR2: MNHEY and SVGAGI. CDR3 coding DNA: TGTGCCAGCACCGCCAAGCCTAGCGGTGATACGCAGTATTTT. This sequence encodes CASTAKPSGDTQYF.

The rearrangement uses TRBV19 and TRBJ1-2; TRBD1 matches at 9 bases. The germline CDR1 and CDR2 sequences are LNHDA and SQIVND (reference sequence). This CDR3 has 13 amino acids. The trim removed 6 bases at V and 5 bases at J, leaving 4 bases unmatched. CDR3 coding DNA: TGTGCCAGTAGAACGGACAGGGGATATGGCTACACCTTC. Amino acid sequence: CASRTDRGYGYTF.

V gene TRBV7-9 combines with J gene TRBJ2-7; 12 bases agree with TRBD2. The germline V gene encodes CDR1 SEHNR and CDR2 FQNEAQ (reference sequence). J was trimmed by 6 bases and V by 5 bases; bases with no gene match: 5. The CDR3 has 14 residues. The CDR3 DNA reads TGTGCCAGCAGCCCCCGACTAGCGGGGGCCGAGCAGTACTTC. It is translated as CASSPRLAGAEQYF.

V is TRBV9 and J is TRBJ1-3; 8 bases map to TRBD1. V lost 6 bases, J lost 4 bases, and 6 bases stayed unmatched. Germline assignment: CDR1 SGDLS and CDR2 YYNGEE. The CDR3 is 14 amino acids. For the CDR3, the DNA is TGTGCCAGCAAGGAAGCAGGGGGCGGAAACACCATATATTTT. As protein: CASKEAGGGNTIYF.

The V gene is TRBV28, the J gene TRBJ2-7, with 7 bases fitting TRBD2. The CDR3 is made up of 14 amino acids. Looked up from germline, CDR1 is MDHEN and CDR2 is SYDVKM. V dropped 6 bases and J dropped 0; count of bases not matched to a gene: 5. CDR3 loop: CASSRGSLSYEQYF. CDR3 DNA sequence: TGTGCCAGCAGCCGCGGGAGTCTCTCCTACGAGCAGTACTTC.

This chain joins TRBV6-1 and TRBJ2-7, with 8 positions matching TRBD1. The CDR3 runs to 15 residues. With 3 bases clipped from V and 2 bases from J, the junction kept 6 bases outside the gene matches. Germline CDR1 and CDR2: MNHNS and SASEGT. The CDR3 DNA reads TGTGCCAGCAGTGAGACGACAGGGGTGACCTACGAGCAGTACTTC. Amino acid sequence: CASSETTGVTYEQYF.

The chain is built from TRBV10-3 and TRBJ2-1; 12 positions agree with TRBD2. V was clipped by 2 bases and J by 8 bases; unmatched bases: 13. There are 18 residues in the CDR3. CDR1 and CDR2 (germline): ENHRY, SYGVKD. DNA of the CDR3: TGTGCCATCAGTGAGACTGGACTAGCGGGATCCCCATTCGATGAGCAGTTCTTC. This encodes CAISETGLAGSPFDEQFF.

The V call is TRBV19, the J call TRBJ2-7; 11 bases fit TRBD2. This CDR3 spans 17 amino acids. The J segment lost 0 bases and the V segment lost 9 bases, leaving 13 bases of the junction unmatched. Germline CDR1 reads LNHDA; CDR2 reads SQIVND (reference sequence). CDR3 residues: CASRGTSGGESSYEQYF. The CDR3 nucleotides read TGTGCCAGCCGGGGTACTAGCGGGGGCGAAAGCTCCTACGAGCAGTACTTC.

The chain uses TRBV7-9 and TRBJ2-5; TRBD2 aligns across 11 bases. The CDR3 extends over 15 amino acids. After removal of 1 base from V and 5 bases from J, the junction contained 3 bases not matched to a gene. CDR1 and CDR2 (germline): SEHNR, FQNEAQ (reference sequence). CDR3 region: CASSLVLAGVETQYF. The CDR3 DNA reads TGTGCCAGCAGCTTAGTACTAGCGGGAGTGGAGACCCAGTACTTC. The full variable domain, rest sourced from reference TRBV7-9 and TRBJ2-5, is DTGVSQNPRHKITKRGQNVTFRCDPISEHNRLYWYRQTLGQGPEFLTYFQNEAQLEKSRLLSDRFSAERPKGSFSTLEIQRTEQGDSAMYLCASSLVLAGVETQYFGPGTRLLVL.

The chain has TRBV7-2 and TRBJ2-7; a possible D gene is TRBD2 (5 bases). This CDR3 has 13 amino acids. V was cut by 4 bases and J by 7 bases, with 14 bases left in between. Per the germline V gene, CDR1 is SGHTA and CDR2 is FQGNSA. The CDR3 DNA follows: TGTGCCAGCAGCTCCTCTCTAACGGGAGAGCAGTACTTC. This encodes CASSSSLTGEQYF.

The chain couples TRBV9 to TRBJ2-7; possibly TRBD1 for D (6 bases). Per the germline V gene, CDR1 is SGDLS and CDR2 is YYNGEE. This CDR3 spans 13 amino acids. Trimming pared 3 bases from V and 1 base from J, leaving 8 bases between. The CDR3: CASSAQGSYEQYF. CDR3 sequence (DNA): TGTGCCAGCAGCGCACAGGGATCCTACGAGCAGTACTTC. The complete variable domain, with remaining parts taken from reference TRBV9 and TRBJ2-7, reads DSGVTQTPKHLITATGQRVTLRCSPRSGDLSVYWYQQSLDQGLQFLIQYYNGEERAKGNILERFSAQQFPDLHSELNLSSLELGDSALYFCASSAQGSYEQYFGPGTRLTVT.

This sequence joins TRBV3-1 (or the pseudogene TRBV3-2) and TRBJ1-1, with a weak D call TRBD1 (6 bases). CDR3 length equals 14 residues. Germline CDR1 LGHDT, CDR2 YNNKEL (reference sequence). The ends were cut back, 1 base at V and 10 bases at J, with 16 bases in the middle. The CDR3 sequence: CASSQGGPGHGAFF. For the CDR3, the DNA is TGTGCCAGCAGCCAAGGTGGGCCGGGACATGGAGCTTTCTTT.

In its sample, this clone is medium-sized. V usage is TRBV19 and J usage is TRBJ1-5; D may be TRBD1 (6 bases). V dropped 9 bases and J dropped 4 bases, with 13 bases sitting between them. The CDR3 sequence is 13 residues long. CDR1 LNHDA and CDR2 SQIVND come from the germline V gene (reference sequence). The CDR3 nucleotides read TGTGCCAGGACAAACAGGGAGAATCAGCCCCAGCATTTT. Its protein product is CARTNRENQPQHF.

The rearrangement links TRBV24-1 to TRBJ2-7, with D possibly matching TRBD1 (6 bases). With 5 bases removed from V and 2 bases from J, the gap between germline ends came to 12 bases. Germline CDR1 and CDR2: KGHDR and SFDVKD. CDR3 size: 14 residues. The CDR3 sequence is CATSASDSTYEQYF. The CDR3 DNA sequence: TGTGCCACCAGTGCATCGGACAGCACCTACGAGCAGTACTTC.

The chain recombines TRBV7-6 with TRBJ2-7; D possibly corresponds to TRBD2 (6 bases). In germline, CDR1 is SGHVS, CDR2 FNYEAQ. V was pared by 1 base and J by 5 bases, with 12 bases between. CDR3 size: 14 residues. CDR3 loop: CASSLVGGVDEQYF. CDR3 DNA sequence: TGTGCCAGCAGCTTAGTTGGCGGGGTGGACGAGCAGTACTTC.

The V and J genes are TRBV20-1 and TRBJ1-2, with D possibly matching TRBD1 (6 bases). Deletions cut 3 bases from V and 3 bases from J, with 20 bases between. The CDR3 runs 16 residues. The germline V gene has CDR1 DFQATT and CDR2 SNEGSKA (reference sequence). The CDR3, as DNA: TGCAGTGCTAGTGTGGGGGGCGCGGGGGTTTACTATGGCTACACCTTC. It codes for CSASVGGAGVYYGYTF.

The rearrangement joins TRBV19 to TRBJ2-7; TRBD1 agrees at 12 bases. Per the germline V gene, CDR1 is LNHDA and CDR2 is SQIVND (reference sequence). J was trimmed by 4 bases and V by 7 bases; bases with no gene match: 8. This CDR3 contains 15 residues. The CDR3 sequence is CASNSGTGGRYEQYF. In nucleotides, the CDR3 is TGTGCCAGTAACTCCGGGACAGGGGGCAGGTACGAGCAGTACTTC.

V gene TRBV5-1 combines with J gene TRBJ2-6; tentatively, D is TRBD2 (5 bases). Trimming stripped 1 base from V and 1 base from J, with 9 bases between. Germline-derived CDR1 and CDR2 are SGHRS and YFSETQ. This CDR3 contains 16 residues. In DNA, the CDR3 is TGCGCCAGCAGCTTGCTGTGGGAGTCTGGGGCCAACGTCCTGACTTTC. It codes for CASSLLWESGANVLTF. Complete variable domain (other parts from reference TRBV5-1 and TRBJ2-6): KAGVTQTPRYLIKTRGQQVTLSCSPISGHRSVSWYQQTPGQGLQFLFEYFSETQRNKGNFPGRFSGRQFSNSRSEMNVSTLELGDSALYLCASSLLWESGANVLTFGAGSRLTVL.

This chain links TRBV18 with TRBJ2-3; D unclear. The V end lost 2 bases, the J end lost 6 bases, and 9 bases lay between the germline ends. Germline assignment: CDR1 KGHSH and CDR2 LQKENI. This CDR3 has 13 residues. The CDR3 here is CASSPSRADTQYF. The CDR3 DNA reads as TGTGCCAGCTCACCAAGCCGTGCGGATACGCAGTATTTT.

Worth noting for this clone: The sample holds other DNA sequences that translate to the same CDR3. This chain uses TRBV19 with TRBJ1-1, with D unclear. The CDR3 spans 13 residues. V was clipped by 3 bases and J by 1 base, with 6 bases between them. Per germline, CDR1 LNHDA and CDR2 SQIVND (reference sequence). Written as DNA, the CDR3 is TGTGCCAGTAGTATTCCAGGGAACACTGAAGCTTTCTTT. The encoded protein is CASSIPGNTEAFF.

A single count supports this clone. The gene calls are TRBV24-1 and TRBJ2-7, with a weak D call TRBD2 (6 bases). The CDR3 is made up of 14 amino acids. V was cut by 3 bases and J by 3 bases, with 11 bases left in between. In germline, CDR1 is KGHDR, CDR2 SFDVKD. The DNA of the CDR3 is TGTGCCACCAGTGATAACGGGAGAGACTACGAGCAGTACTTC. Translated: CATSDNGRDYEQYF.

This clone appeared once. The V gene is TRBV2, the J gene TRBJ1-1, with 10 bases matching TRBD1. Germline V gene sequence: CDR1 SNHLY, CDR2 FYNNEI. Trimming at V came to 7 bases and at J to 5 bases, leaving 4 bases not matched to a gene. This CDR3 has 13 residues. This CDR3 reads CASTGQGGTEAFF. CDR3 nucleotides: TGTGCCAGCACTGGACAGGGGGGGACTGAAGCTTTCTTT.